This T cell receptor beta chain was identified in a study of T cells in Graves' hyperthyroidism and ophthalmopathy. Background on the study: Pretreatment peripheral blood was obtained at initial diagnosis. The study, taken as a whole, reports: Ophthalmopathy was separated from stable hyperthyroidism by a 13 V-J model.

CDR1 is SGHTA and CDR2 is FQGNSA in the germline V gene. Trimming took 1 base from V and 5 from J; bases not matched to a gene: 7. The CDR3 runs 15 residues. This clonotype was observed many times. Its antigen remains unidentified. Not enrolled were patients with uncontrolled infection, other autoimmune disease, pregnancy or lactation. The investigators amplified TCR beta CDR3 regions from RNA transcripts. HTBI primers were used for first-round RT-PCR of the TCR CDR3. TCRdb used MiXCR to reprocess the multiplex PCR reads, holding one entry per CDR3 protein. Of 330,000 or so distinct CDR3 sequences in the sample, around 18% are singletons; the top ten hold about 16%.

This clonotype was obtained from a woman between 40 and 50 years old with Graves' ophthalmopathy. J is TRBJ2-7 and V is TRBV7-2; 8 positions agree with TRBD2. Sequenced material: blood. The CDR3: CASSLVGLAIDEQYF. The DNA for the CDR3 is TGTGCCAGCAGCTTAGTTGGACTAGCAATTGACGAGCAGTACTTC.